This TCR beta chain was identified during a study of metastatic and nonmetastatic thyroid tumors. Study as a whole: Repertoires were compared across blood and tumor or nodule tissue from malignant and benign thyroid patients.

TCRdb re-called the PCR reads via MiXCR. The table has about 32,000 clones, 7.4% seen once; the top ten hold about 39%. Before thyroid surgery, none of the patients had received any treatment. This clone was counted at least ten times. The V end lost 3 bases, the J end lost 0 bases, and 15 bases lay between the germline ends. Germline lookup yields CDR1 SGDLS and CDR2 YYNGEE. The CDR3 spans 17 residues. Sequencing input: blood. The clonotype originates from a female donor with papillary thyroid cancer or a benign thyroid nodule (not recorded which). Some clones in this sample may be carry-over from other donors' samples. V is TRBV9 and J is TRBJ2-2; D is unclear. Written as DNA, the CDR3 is TGTGCCAGCAGCGAGGGAAGAGACAAAGCGAACACCGGGGAGCTGTTTTTT. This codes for CASSEGRDKANTGELFF. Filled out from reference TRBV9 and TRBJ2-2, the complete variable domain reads DSGVTQTPKHLITATGQRVTLRCSPRSGDLSVYWYQQSLDQGLQFLIQYYNGEERAKGNILERFSAQQFPDLHSELNLSSLELGDSALYFCASSEGRDKANTGELFFGEGSRLTVL.